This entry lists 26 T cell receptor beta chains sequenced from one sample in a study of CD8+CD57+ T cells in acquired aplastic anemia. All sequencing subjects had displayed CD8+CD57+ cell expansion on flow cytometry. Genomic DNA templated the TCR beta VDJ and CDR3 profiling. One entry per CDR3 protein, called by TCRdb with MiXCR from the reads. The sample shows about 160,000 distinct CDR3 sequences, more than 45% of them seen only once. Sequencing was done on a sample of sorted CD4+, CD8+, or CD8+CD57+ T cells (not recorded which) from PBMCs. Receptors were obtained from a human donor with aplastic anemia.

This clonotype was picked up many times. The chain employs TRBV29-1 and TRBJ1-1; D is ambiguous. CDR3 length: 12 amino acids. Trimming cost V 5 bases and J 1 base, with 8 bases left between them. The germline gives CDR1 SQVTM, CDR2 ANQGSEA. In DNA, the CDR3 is TGCAGCGTTCGGATACAGAACACTGAAGCTTTCTTT. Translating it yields CSVRIQNTEAFF.

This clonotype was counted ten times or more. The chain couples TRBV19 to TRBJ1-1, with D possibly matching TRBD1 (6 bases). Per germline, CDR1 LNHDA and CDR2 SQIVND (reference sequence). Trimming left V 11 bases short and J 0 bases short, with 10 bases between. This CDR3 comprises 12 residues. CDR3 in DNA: TGTGCCCTTAGGGGGGTGAACACTGAAGCTTTCTTT. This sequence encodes CALRGVNTEAFF.

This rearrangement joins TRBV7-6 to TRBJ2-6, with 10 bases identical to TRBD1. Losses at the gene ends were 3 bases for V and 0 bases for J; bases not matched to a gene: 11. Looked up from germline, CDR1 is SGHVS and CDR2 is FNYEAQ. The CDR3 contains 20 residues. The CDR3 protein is CASSFVSGTGDFSGANVLTF. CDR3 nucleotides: TGTGCCAGCAGCTTCGTTTCCGGGACAGGGGATTTCTCTGGGGCCAACGTCCTGACTTTC.

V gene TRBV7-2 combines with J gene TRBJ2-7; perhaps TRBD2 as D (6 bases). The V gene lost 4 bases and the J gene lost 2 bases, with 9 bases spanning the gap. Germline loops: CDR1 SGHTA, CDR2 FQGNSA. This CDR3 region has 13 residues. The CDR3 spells CASSWDSAYEQYF. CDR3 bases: TGTGCCAGCAGCTGGGACTCCGCCTACGAGCAGTACTTC.

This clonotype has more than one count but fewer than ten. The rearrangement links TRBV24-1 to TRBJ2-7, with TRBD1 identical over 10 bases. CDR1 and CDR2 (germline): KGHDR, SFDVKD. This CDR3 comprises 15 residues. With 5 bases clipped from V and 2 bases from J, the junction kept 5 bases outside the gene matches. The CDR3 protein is CATSAWDRGTYEQYF. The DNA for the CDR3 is TGTGCCACCAGTGCCTGGGACAGGGGCACCTACGAGCAGTACTTC.

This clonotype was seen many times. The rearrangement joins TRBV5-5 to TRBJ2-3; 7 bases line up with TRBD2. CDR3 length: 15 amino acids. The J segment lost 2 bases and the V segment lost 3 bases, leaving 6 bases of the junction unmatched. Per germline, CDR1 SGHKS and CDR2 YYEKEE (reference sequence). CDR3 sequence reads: CASSSTSSPTDTQYF. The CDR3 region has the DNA TGTGCCAGCAGCTCGACTAGCTCCCCCACAGATACGCAGTATTTT. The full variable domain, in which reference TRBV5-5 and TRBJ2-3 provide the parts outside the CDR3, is DAGVTQSPTHLIKTRGQQVTLRCSPISGHKSVSWYQQVLGQGPQFIFQYYEKEERGRGNFPDRFSARQFPNYSSELNVNALLLGDSALYLCASSSTSSPTDTQYFGPGTRLTVL.

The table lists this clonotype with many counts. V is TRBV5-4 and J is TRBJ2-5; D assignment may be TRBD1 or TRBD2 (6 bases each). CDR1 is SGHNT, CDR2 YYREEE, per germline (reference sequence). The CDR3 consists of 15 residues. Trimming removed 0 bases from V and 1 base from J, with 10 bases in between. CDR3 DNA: TGTGCCAGCAGCTTGGCCGGGGGCCTCCAAGAGACCCAGTACTTC. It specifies CASSLAGGLQETQYF.

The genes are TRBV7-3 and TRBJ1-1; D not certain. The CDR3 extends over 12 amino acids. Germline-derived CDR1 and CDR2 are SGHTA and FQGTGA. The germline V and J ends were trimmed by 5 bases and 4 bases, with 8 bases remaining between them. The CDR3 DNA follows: TGTGCCAGCAGCGCCCGTGGCACTGAAGCTTTCTTT. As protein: CASSARGTEAFF.

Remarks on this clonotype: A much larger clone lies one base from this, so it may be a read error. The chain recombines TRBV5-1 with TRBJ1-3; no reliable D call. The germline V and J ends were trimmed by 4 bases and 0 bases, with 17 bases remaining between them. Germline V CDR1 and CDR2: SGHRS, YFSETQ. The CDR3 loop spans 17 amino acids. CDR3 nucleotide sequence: TGCGCCAGCAGCCCTAACCCGAGACGAGACTCTGGAAACACCATATATTTT. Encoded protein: CASSPNPRRDSGNTIYF.

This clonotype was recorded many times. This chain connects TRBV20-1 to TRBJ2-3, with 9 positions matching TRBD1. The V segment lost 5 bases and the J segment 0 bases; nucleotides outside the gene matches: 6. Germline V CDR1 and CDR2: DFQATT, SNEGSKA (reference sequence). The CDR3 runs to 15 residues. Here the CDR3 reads CSAETGGGSTDTQYF. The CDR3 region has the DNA TGCAGTGCTGAAACAGGGGGCGGGAGCACAGATACGCAGTATTTT.

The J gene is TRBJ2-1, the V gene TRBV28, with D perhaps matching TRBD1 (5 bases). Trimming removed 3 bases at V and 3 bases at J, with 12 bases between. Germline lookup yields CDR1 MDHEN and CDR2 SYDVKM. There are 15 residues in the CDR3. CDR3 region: CASSFLADNYNEQFF. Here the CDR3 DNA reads TGTGCCAGCAGTTTCCTCGCGGACAACTACAATGAGCAGTTCTTC.

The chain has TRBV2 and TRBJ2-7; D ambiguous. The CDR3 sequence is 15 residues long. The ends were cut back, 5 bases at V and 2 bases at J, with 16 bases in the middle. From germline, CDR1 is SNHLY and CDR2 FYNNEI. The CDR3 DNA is TGTGCCAGCAGTTACTCGCGCCGGCAAGCCTACGAGCAGTACTTC. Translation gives CASSYSRRQAYEQYF.

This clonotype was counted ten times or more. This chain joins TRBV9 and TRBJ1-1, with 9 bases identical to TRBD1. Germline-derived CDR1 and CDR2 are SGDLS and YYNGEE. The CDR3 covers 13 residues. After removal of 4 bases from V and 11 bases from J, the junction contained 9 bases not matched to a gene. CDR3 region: CASSNLPGTGAFF. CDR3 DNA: TGTGCCAGCAGCAATCTTCCCGGGACAGGGGCTTTCTTT.

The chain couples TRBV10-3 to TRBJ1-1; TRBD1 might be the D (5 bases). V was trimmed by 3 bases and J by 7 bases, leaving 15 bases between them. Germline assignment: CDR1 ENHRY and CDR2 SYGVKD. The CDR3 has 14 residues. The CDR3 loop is CAISDSGGGVEAFF. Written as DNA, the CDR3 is TGTGCCATCAGTGACTCCGGGGGAGGGGTTGAAGCTTTCTTT.

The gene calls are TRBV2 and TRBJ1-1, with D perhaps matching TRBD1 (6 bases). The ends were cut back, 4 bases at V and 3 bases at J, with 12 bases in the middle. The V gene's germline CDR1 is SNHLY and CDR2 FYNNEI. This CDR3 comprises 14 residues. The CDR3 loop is CASSAQGTHTEAFF. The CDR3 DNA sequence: TGTGCCAGCAGTGCGCAGGGGACTCACACTGAAGCTTTCTTT. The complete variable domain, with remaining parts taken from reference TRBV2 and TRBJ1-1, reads EPEVTQTPSHQVTQMGQEVILRCVPISNHLYFYWYRQILGQKVEFLVSFYNNEISEKSEIFDDQFSVERPDGSNFTLKIRSTKLEDSAMYFCASSAQGTHTEAFFGQGTRLTVV.

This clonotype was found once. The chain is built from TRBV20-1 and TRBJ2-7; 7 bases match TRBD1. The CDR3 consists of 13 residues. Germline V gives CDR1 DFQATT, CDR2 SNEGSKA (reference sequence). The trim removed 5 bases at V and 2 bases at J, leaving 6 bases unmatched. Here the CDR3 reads CSAHDRVAYEQYF. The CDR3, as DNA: TGCAGTGCTCATGACAGGGTAGCCTACGAGCAGTACTTC.

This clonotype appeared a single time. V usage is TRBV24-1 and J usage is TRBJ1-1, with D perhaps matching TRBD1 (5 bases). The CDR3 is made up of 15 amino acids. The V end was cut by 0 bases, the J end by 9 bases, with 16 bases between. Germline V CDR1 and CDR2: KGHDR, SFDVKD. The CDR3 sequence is CATSDLPGGVGKAFF. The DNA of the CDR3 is TGTGCCACCAGTGATTTGCCGGGGGGGGTTGGGAAAGCTTTCTTT.

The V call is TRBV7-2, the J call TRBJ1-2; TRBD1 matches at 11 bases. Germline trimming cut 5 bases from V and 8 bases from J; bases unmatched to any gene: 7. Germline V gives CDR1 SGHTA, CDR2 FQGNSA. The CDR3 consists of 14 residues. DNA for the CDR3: TGTGCCAGCAGCATTGGACAGGGGGCGCAAGGCTACACCTTC. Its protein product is CASSIGQGAQGYTF. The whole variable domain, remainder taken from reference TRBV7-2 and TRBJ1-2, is GAGVSQSPSNKVTEKGKDVELRCDPISGHTALYWYRQSLGQGLEFLIYFQGNSAPDKSGLPSDRFSAERTGGSVSTLTIQRTQQEDSAVYLCASSIGQGAQGYTFGSGTRLTVV.

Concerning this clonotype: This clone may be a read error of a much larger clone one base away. This CDR3 reads CSAIYSGASGLGGEQFF. The CDR3 DNA reads as TGCAGTGCTATTTACTCCGGGGCTAGCGGGTTGGGAGGTGAGCAGTTCTTC. The chain employs TRBV20-1 and TRBJ2-1, with 8 bases fitting TRBD2. With V trimmed by 4 bases and J by 9 bases, 20 bases remained unmatched. This CDR3 comprises 17 residues. Germline V gene lookup returns CDR1 DFQATT and CDR2 SNEGSKA (reference sequence).

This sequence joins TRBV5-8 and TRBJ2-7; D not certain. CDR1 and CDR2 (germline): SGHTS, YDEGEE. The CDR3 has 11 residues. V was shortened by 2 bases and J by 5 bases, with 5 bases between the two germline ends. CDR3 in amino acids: CASSLDHEQYF. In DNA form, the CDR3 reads TGTGCCAGCAGCTTAGACCACGAGCAGTACTTC.

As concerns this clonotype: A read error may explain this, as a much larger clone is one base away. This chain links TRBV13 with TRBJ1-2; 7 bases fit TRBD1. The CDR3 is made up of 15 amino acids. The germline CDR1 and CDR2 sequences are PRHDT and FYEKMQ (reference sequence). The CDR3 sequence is CSSSLGQVPNYGYTF. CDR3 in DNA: TGTTCCAGCAGCCTCGGACAGGTACCCAACTATGGCTACACCTTC.

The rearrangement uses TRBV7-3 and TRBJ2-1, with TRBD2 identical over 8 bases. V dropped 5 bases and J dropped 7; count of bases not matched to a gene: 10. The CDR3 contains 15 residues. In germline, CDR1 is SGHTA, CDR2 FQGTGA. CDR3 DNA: TGTGCCAGCAGCCAAACGGGACTAGTTTCTAATGAGCAGTTCTTC. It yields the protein CASSQTGLVSNEQFF.

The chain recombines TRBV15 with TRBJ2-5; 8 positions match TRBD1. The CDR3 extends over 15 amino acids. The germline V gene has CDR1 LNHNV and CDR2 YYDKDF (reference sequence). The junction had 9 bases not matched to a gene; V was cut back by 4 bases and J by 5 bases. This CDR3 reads CATSIVDRAGETQYF. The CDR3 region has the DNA TGTGCCACCAGCATAGTGGACAGGGCGGGGGAGACCCAGTACTTC. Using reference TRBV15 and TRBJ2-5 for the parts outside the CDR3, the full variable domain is DAMVIQNPRYQVTQFGKPVTLSCSQTLNHNVMYWYQQKSSQAPKLLFHYYDKDFNNEADTPDNFQSRRPNTSFCFLDIRSPGLGDTAMYLCATSIVDRAGETQYFGPGTRLLVL.

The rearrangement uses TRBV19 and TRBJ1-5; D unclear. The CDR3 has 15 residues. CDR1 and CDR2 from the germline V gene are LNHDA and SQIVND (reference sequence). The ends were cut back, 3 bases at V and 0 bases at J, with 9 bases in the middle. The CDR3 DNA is TGTGCCAGTAGTATTGGGCGGAATAGCAATCAGCCCCAGCATTTT. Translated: CASSIGRNSNQPQHF.

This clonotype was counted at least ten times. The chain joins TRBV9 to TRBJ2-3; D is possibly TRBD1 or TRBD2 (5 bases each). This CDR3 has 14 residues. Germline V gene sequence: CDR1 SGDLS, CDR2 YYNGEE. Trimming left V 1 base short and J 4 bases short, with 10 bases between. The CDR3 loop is CASSVRGVADTQYF. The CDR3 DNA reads TGTGCCAGCAGCGTAAGGGGAGTGGCAGATACGCAGTATTTT.

The CDR3: CASSGLQEETQYF. The CDR3 bases are TGTGCCAGCAGTGGGCTACAGGAAGAGACCCAGTACTTC. This chain uses TRBV25-1 with TRBJ2-5; perhaps TRBD1 as D (5 bases). Germline assignment: CDR1 MGHDK and CDR2 SYGVNS. CDR3 length equals 13 residues. V was trimmed by 4 bases and J by 3 bases, leaving 9 bases between them.